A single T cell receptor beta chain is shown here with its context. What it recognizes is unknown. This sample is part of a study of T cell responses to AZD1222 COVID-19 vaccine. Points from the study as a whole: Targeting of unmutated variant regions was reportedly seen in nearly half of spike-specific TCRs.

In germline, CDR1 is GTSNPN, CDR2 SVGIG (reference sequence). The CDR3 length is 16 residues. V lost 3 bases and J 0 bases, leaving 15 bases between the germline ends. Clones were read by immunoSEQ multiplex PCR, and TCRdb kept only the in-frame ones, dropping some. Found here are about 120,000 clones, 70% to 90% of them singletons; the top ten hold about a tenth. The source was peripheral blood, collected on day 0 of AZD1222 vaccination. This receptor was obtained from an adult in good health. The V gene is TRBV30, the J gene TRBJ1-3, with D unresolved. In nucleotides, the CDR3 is TGTGCCTGGAGCCCGCTGAATAGTTACTCTGGAAACACCATATATTTT. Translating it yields CAWSPLNSYSGNTIYF.